This entry concerns a single T cell receptor beta chain. With 5 bases removed from V and 5 bases from J, the gap between germline ends came to 3 bases. The CDR3 contains 11 residues. CDR1 is MNHNS, CDR2 SASEGT, per germline. These data come from a study of neoadjuvant anti-PD-1 for oral cavity cancer. This table comes from immunoSEQ multiplex PCR, and its TCRdb copy is limited to in-frame clones, with some not included. Among 15,000 to 20,000 clones listed, about 67% were seen once. The sequenced sample was PBMCs, obtained before nivolumab (anti-PD-1) treatment. The chain combines TRBV6-1 with TRBJ1-4, with D hard to call. The TCR originated in a person aged 40 to 85 with oral cavity squamous cell carcinoma. The CDR3 region is CASSRNEKLFF. The CDR3 nucleotides read TGTGCCAGCAGTCGGAATGAAAAACTGTTTTTT.